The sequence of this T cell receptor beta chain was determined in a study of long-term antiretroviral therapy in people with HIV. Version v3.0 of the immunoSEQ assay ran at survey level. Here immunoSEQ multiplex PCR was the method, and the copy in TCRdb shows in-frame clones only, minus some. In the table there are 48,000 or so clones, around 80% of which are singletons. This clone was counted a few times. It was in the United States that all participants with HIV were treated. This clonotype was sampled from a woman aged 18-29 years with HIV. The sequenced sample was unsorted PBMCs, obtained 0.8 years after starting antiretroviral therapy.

Here the CDR3 reads CASSLTGGFAYEQYF. The CDR3 nucleotides are TGTGCCAGCAGTTTAACAGGGGGCTTTGCCTACGAGCAGTACTTC. The V gene is TRBV28, the J gene TRBJ2-7; 9 bases are shared with TRBD1. The CDR3 totals 15 residues. The V gene's germline CDR1 is MDHEN and CDR2 SYDVKM. The junction had 4 bases not matched to a gene; V was cut back by 2 bases and J by 2 bases. Full variable domain (missing parts from reference TRBV28 and TRBJ2-7): DVKVTQSSRYLVKRTGEKVFLECVQDMDHENMFWYRQDPGLGLRLIYFSYDVKMKEKGDIPEGYSVSREKKERFSLILESASTNQTSMYLCASSLTGGFAYEQYFGPGTRLTVT.